One sample yielded the 26 T cell receptor beta chains listed below, sequenced in a study of control samples from healthy donors and cancer patients. Measured with immunoSEQ multiplex PCR; TCRdb has only the in-frame clones, and not every one. The table lists roughly 200,000 clones, roughly 94% of them singletons, with less than 1.6% in the top ten. What was sequenced was blood. These TCRs come from a man aged 50-60 years in good health.

The chain has TRBV13 and TRBJ1-3, with 8 nucleotides matching TRBD1. Germline V CDR1 and CDR2: PRHDT, FYEKMQ (reference sequence). The V and J ends lost 6 bases and 0 bases, in that order; junction bases with no gene match: 7. The CDR3 is 16 residues long. This CDR3 reads CASRRRGQGSGNTIYF. The CDR3 DNA reads TGTGCCAGCAGGCGTCGAGGACAGGGCTCTGGAAACACCATATATTTT. Filled out from reference TRBV13 and TRBJ1-3, the complete variable domain reads AAGVIQSPRHLIKEKRETATLKCYPIPRHDTVYWYQQGPGQDPQFLISFYEKMQSDKGSIPDRFSAQQFSDYHSELNMSSLELGDSALYFCASRRRGQGSGNTIYFGEGSWLTVV.

The chain recombines TRBV3-1 (or the pseudogene TRBV3-2) with TRBJ2-3; D is unclear. The CDR3 is 13 residues long. CDR1 and CDR2 (germline): LGHDT, YNNKEL (reference sequence). V lost 3 bases and J lost 1, with 5 bases in between. The CDR3, as DNA: TGTGCCAGCAGCCAGTCAGGCACAGATACGCAGTATTTT. Translated, it gives CASSQSGTDTQYF.

The chain uses TRBV18 and TRBJ1-3; no reliable D call. The CDR3 has 13 residues. The germline V gene encodes CDR1 KGHSH and CDR2 LQKENI. The V end lost 2 bases, the J end lost 2 bases, and 4 bases lay between the germline ends. CDR3 nucleotides: TGTGCCAGCTCACCAACAACTGGAAACACCATATATTTT. It specifies CASSPTTGNTIYF.

The chain couples TRBV3-1 (or the pseudogene TRBV3-2) to TRBJ1-4; D is ambiguous. Germline loops: CDR1 LGHDT, CDR2 YNNKEL (reference sequence). The CDR3 extends over 15 amino acids. The V end lost 2 bases, the J end lost 3 bases, and 10 bases lay between the germline ends. CDR3 coding DNA: TGTGCCAGCAGCCAACGTGGGAGGCCTAATGAAAAACTGTTTTTT. Amino acids: CASSQRGRPNEKLFF.

This chain uses TRBV7-2 with TRBJ2-2; 8 nucleotides align to TRBD2. Unmatched junction bases numbered 8, after V lost 5 bases and J lost 3 bases. This CDR3 spans 16 amino acids. Germline CDR1 reads SGHTA; CDR2 reads FQGNSA. CDR3 sequence (DNA): TGTGCCAGCAGCCCGGGCGGGGGGTTGTACACCGGGGAGCTGTTTTTT. Amino acids: CASSPGGGLYTGELFF.

This sequence joins TRBV12-5 and TRBJ1-5; weak D call: TRBD1 (5 bases). V shed 7 bases and J shed 5 bases, with 12 bases lying between them. The CDR3 extends over 13 amino acids. Germline CDR1 and CDR2: LGHNT and FRNRAP. CDR3 coding DNA: TGTGCTAGTGCCTGGGACCGATATCAGCCCCAGCATTTT. This sequence encodes CASAWDRYQPQHF.

The gene calls are TRBV5-8 and TRBJ1-2, with D possibly being TRBD1 (5 bases). The germline V and J ends were trimmed by 8 bases and 2 bases, with 19 bases remaining between them. The CDR3 extends over 15 amino acids. The germline V gene has CDR1 SGHTS and CDR2 YDEGEE. CDR3: CARTRAGRKNYGYTF. The CDR3 bases are TGTGCCAGGACGCGGGCAGGGCGAAAGAACTATGGCTACACCTTC.

This clone was counted a single time. The chain couples TRBV29-1 to TRBJ1-1; possible D gene TRBD1, 5 bases. Trimming stripped 8 bases from V and 0 bases from J, with 16 bases between. CDR3 length: 14 amino acids. Germline assignment: CDR1 SQVTM and CDR2 ANQGSEA. CDR3 loop: CSSLRAGLNTEAFF. CDR3 nucleotides: TGCAGCTCCCTCCGGGCAGGGCTGAACACTGAAGCTTTCTTT. The complete variable domain, with remaining parts taken from reference TRBV29-1 and TRBJ1-1, reads SAVISQKPSRDICQRGTSLTIQCQVDSQVTMMFWYRQQPGQSLTLIATANQGSEATYESGFVIDKFPISRPNLTFSTLTVSNMSPEDSSIYLCSSLRAGLNTEAFFGQGTRLTVV.

The chain couples TRBV5-1 to TRBJ2-5, with 7 bases that match TRBD2. The junction had 3 bases not matched to a gene; V was cut back by 4 bases and J by 0 bases. The CDR3 spans 14 residues. Germline CDR1 and CDR2: SGHRS and YFSETQ. CDR3 nucleotides: TGCGCCAGCAGCCTCGGGACTAACCAAGAGACCCAGTACTTC. This gives the protein CASSLGTNQETQYF.

The chain links TRBV9 to TRBJ2-1; 7 nucleotides agree with TRBD2. V trimming: 0 bases; J trimming: 5 bases; junction bases outside the gene matches: 5. Germline V gene lookup returns CDR1 SGDLS and CDR2 YYNGEE. This CDR3 comprises 15 residues. DNA of the CDR3: TGTGCCAGCAGCGTAGTAGGAGCGGGGCACAATGAGCAGTTCTTC. Protein: CASSVVGAGHNEQFF.

This clone was seen only once. This chain joins TRBV18 and TRBJ2-1; 7 nucleotides line up with TRBD1. The germline gives CDR1 KGHSH, CDR2 LQKENI. This CDR3 comprises 17 residues. V gave up 3 bases and J gave up 5 bases; unmatched junction bases: 13. The CDR3 here is CASSPMTGMTGNNEQFF. In nucleotides, the CDR3 is TGTGCCAGCTCACCTATGACCGGGATGACAGGGAACAATGAGCAGTTCTTC. Supplemented by reference TRBV18 and TRBJ2-1, the full variable domain reads NAGVMQNPRHLVRRRGQEARLRCSPMKGHSHVYWYRQLPEEGLKFMVYLQKENIIDESGMPKERFSAEFPKEGPSILRIQQVVRGDSAAYFCASSPMTGMTGNNEQFFGPGTRLTVL.

The J gene is TRBJ1-2, the V gene TRBV5-8; the D gene is possibly TRBD1 (6 bases). Germline V gene sequence: CDR1 SGHTS, CDR2 YDEGEE. This CDR3 has 13 amino acids. Trimming removed 4 bases at V and 3 bases at J, with 10 bases between. The CDR3: CASSHPGDYGYTF. The CDR3 DNA reads as TGTGCCAGCAGCCATCCAGGGGACTATGGCTACACCTTC.

The gene calls are TRBV5-5 and TRBJ2-7; tentative D call: TRBD2 (5 bases). In germline, CDR1 is SGHKS, CDR2 YYEKEE (reference sequence). The CDR3 extends over 13 amino acids. Trimming removed 3 bases from V and 0 bases from J, with 7 bases in between. The CDR3 protein is CASSSGSSYEQYV. CDR3 sequence (DNA): TGTGCCAGCAGCTCGGGATCCTCCTACGAGCAGTACGTC.

This chain joins TRBV25-1 and TRBJ1-6, with 7 bases that match TRBD1. J gave up 2 bases and V 10 bases, and 5 bases lay outside the gene matches. The CDR3 totals 14 residues. Germline values: CDR1 MGHDK, CDR2 SYGVNS. The CDR3 region has the DNA TGTGCCACAGGGGGGAGGGCCTATAATTCACCCCTCCACTTT. It translates to CATGGRAYNSPLHF.

V gene TRBV6-2 or TRBV6-3 combines with J gene TRBJ2-1; TRBD1 or TRBD2 may be the D gene (5 bases each). Germline CDR1 reads MNHEY; CDR2 reads SVGEGT. V lost 6 bases, J lost 1 base, and 13 bases lay in between. The CDR3 spans 15 residues. The CDR3: CASSDPGQSYNEQFF. CDR3 nucleotide sequence: TGTGCCAGCAGCGATCCGGGGCAATCCTACAATGAGCAGTTCTTC.

The chain joins TRBV28 to TRBJ1-2, with D maybe TRBD1 (6 bases). There are 16 residues in the CDR3. With 4 bases removed from V and 2 bases from J, the gap between germline ends came to 17 bases. Germline CDR1 reads MDHEN; CDR2 reads SYDVKM. The DNA of the CDR3 is TGTGCCAGCAGTTCATTACAGGGAAGCAGGAACTATGGCTACACCTTC. As protein: CASSSLQGSRNYGYTF.

This chain's CDR3 is CASSQGLSHNNEQFF. CDR3 DNA sequence: TGCGCCAGCAGCCAAGGCCTATCACATAACAATGAGCAGTTCTTC. The V and J genes are TRBV4-3 and TRBJ2-1, with D hard to call. The CDR3 consists of 15 residues. V lost 1 base to trimming and J lost 5 bases, with 12 bases between them. Germline V gene sequence: CDR1 LGHNA, CDR2 YSLEER.

CDR3 bases: TGTGCCAGCTCACCATCGACTACTCACACCGGGGAGCTGTTTTTT. Protein sequence: CASSPSTTHTGELFF. The V call is TRBV18, the J call TRBJ2-2; a possible D gene is TRBD2 (5 bases). V lost 2 bases, J lost 3 bases, and 10 bases lay in between. The CDR3 runs 15 residues. The germline CDR1 and CDR2 sequences are KGHSH and LQKENI.

DNA of the CDR3: TGTGCCAGCAAACAGCTAGCGGCTAGCACAGATACGCAGTATTTT. Its protein product is CASKQLAASTDTQYF. The V gene is TRBV7-2, the J gene TRBJ2-3, with TRBD2 matching over 7 bases. There are 15 residues in the CDR3. Per the germline V gene, CDR1 is SGHTA and CDR2 is FQGNSA. V lost 7 bases, J lost 0 bases, and 7 bases stayed unmatched.

This clone was counted a single time. The chain employs TRBV7-9 and TRBJ1-6, with 9 bases aligning to TRBD1. Germline V gives CDR1 SEHNR, CDR2 FQNEAQ (reference sequence). V was pared by 3 bases and J by 9 bases, with 9 bases of the junction left unmatched. This CDR3 has 16 amino acids. The CDR3 here is CASSLQGTGSGSPLHF. CDR3 DNA sequence: TGTGCCAGCAGCTTGCAGGGGACAGGGAGTGGTTCACCCCTCCACTTT.

As concerns this clone: Mismatch with germline at one junction end may stem from a read error. The CDR3: CATSENWGF. The CDR3 coding sequence is TGTGCCACCAGTGAAAATTGGGGTTTT. The chain links TRBV24-1 to TRBJ1-5; D not certain. Germline loops: CDR1 KGHDR, CDR2 SFDVKD. The CDR3 contains 9 residues.

This sequence joins TRBV3-1 (or the pseudogene TRBV3-2) and TRBJ1-1; D uncertain. This CDR3 is built from 13 residues. Germline CDR1 is LGHDT and CDR2 is YNNKEL (reference sequence). V lost 5 bases to trimming and J lost 4 bases, with 11 bases between them. CDR3 coding DNA: TGTGCCAGCAGCGATAGGACGGGCACTGAAGCTTTCTTT. Amino acid sequence: CASSDRTGTEAFF.

This chain joins TRBV7-3 and TRBJ2-3; 10 nucleotides agree with TRBD2. The J segment lost 4 bases and the V segment lost 5 bases, leaving 9 bases of the junction unmatched. CDR3 length: 16 residues. Germline CDR1 and CDR2: SGHTA and FQGTGA. CDR3 bases: TGTGCCAGCAGCGCTGGTTCTAGCGGGGGTGCAGATACGCAGTATTTT. Translated, it gives CASSAGSSGGADTQYF.

V and J are TRBV2 and TRBJ1-6; tentative D call: TRBD1 (6 bases). Trimming removed 1 base from V and 7 bases from J, with 14 bases in between. The germline V gene encodes CDR1 SNHLY and CDR2 FYNNEI. This CDR3 is 16 amino acids long. The CDR3 DNA follows: TGTGCCAGCAGTGAAGGGGGAGGGGGGTTAAATTCACCCCTCCACTTT. Its protein is CASSEGGGGLNSPLHF.

V gene TRBV28 combines with J gene TRBJ1-1, with TRBD1 identical over 9 bases. The germline V gene encodes CDR1 MDHEN and CDR2 SYDVKM. CDR3 length: 12 residues. The V gene end was trimmed by 10 bases and the J gene end by 4 bases; junction bases not matched to a gene: 4. The CDR3 region has the DNA TGTGCCATAGGGACAGGGAGCACTGAAGCTTTCTTT. It translates to CAIGTGSTEAFF.

The V gene is TRBV7-2, the J gene TRBJ2-7; no clear D. Deletions cut 5 bases from V and 0 bases from J, with 11 bases between. This CDR3 spans 14 amino acids. Germline V gene lookup returns CDR1 SGHTA and CDR2 FQGNSA. CDR3 sequence: CASSVVRDSYEQYF. CDR3 in DNA: TGTGCCAGCAGCGTTGTTAGGGACTCCTACGAGCAGTACTTC.